The 2 T cell receptor beta chains below were found in one sample sequenced in a study of cytomegalovirus exposure and HLA in healthy donors. PCR used 60 Vbeta primers and 13 Jbeta primers. TCRdb keeps only in-frame clones here, not all; method: immunoSEQ multiplex PCR. The sample yields 160,000 or so clones, more than 65% seen once. The specimen sequenced was PBMCs. The origin of the receptors is a woman in her 50s in good health and CMV-seronegative.

The chain uses TRBV15 and TRBJ1-1; D call uncertain. The germline gives CDR1 LNHNV, CDR2 YYDKDF (reference sequence). V shed 5 bases and J shed 0 bases, with 7 bases lying between them. This CDR3 has 13 amino acids. CDR3 DNA sequence: TGTGCCACCAGCCTCCAGATGAACACTGAAGCTTTCTTT. Protein sequence: CATSLQMNTEAFF. The whole variable domain, remainder taken from reference TRBV15 and TRBJ1-1, is DAMVIQNPRYQVTQFGKPVTLSCSQTLNHNVMYWYQQKSSQAPKLLFHYYDKDFNNEADTPDNFQSRRPNTSFCFLDIRSPGLGDTAMYLCATSLQMNTEAFFGQGTRLTVV.

This sequence joins TRBV7-2 and TRBJ2-7, with 11 bases fitting TRBD2. The CDR3 extends over 14 amino acids. The germline V gene has CDR1 SGHTA and CDR2 FQGNSA. J gave up 4 bases and V 5 bases, and 4 bases lay outside the gene matches. The CDR3 spells CASSPRTSGYEQYF. In DNA, the CDR3 is TGTGCCAGCAGCCCAAGGACTAGCGGGTACGAGCAGTACTTC.